This T cell receptor (beta chain) appears in the sequencing data of a study of blood T cell repertoires in COVID-19. Study-wide background: Sources were T cells, B-cell-depleted T cells, or PBMCs; the material itself was cDNA or gDNA.

V lost 0 bases and J 5 bases, leaving 16 bases between the germline ends. CDR1 is SGHAT, CDR2 FQNNGV, per germline. This CDR3 has 16 residues. Libraries were prepared by immunoSEQ multiplex PCR; TCRdb keeps only in-frame clonotypes and omits some of them. The table lists roughly 250,000 clones, roughly 87% of them singletons. Participants were placed into cohorts based on the clinical history they reported. The sequenced sample was PBMCs or T cells enriched from blood (not recorded which). The chain uses TRBV11-2 and TRBJ2-5; tentatively, D is TRBD2 (6 bases). This receptor was taken from a woman under 40 with acute COVID-19. The CDR3 bases are TGTGCCAGCAGCTTAGAAATTAGCGGAGGTTTCGAGACCCAGTACTTC. It specifies CASSLEISGGFETQYF.